This T cell receptor (beta chain) was sequenced for a study of T cell responses to AZD1222 COVID-19 vaccine (dated by TCRdb to the early 2020s). General notes on the study: TCR sequencing covered more than 230 trial participants: 200 to 220 given two doses of AZD1222 and around 25 given two doses of MenACWY control vaccine. Trial participants were enrolled into age subgroups of 18-55, 56-69 and 70-plus years, which contained about 150, 27 and 61 TCR-sequenced participants, respectively. Here is what the overall study found, with its caveats: Reportedly, close to half of the unique spike-specific TCRs recognized epitopes lying outside the regions that are mutated in the B.1.351 and B.1.1.7 variants. Most participants were white British and females outnumbered males, and the authors suggested that clonal diversity may have been underestimated. Conclusions about previously exposed vaccinees are limited, since just a handful of AZD1222 recipients were seropositive for SARS-CoV-2 at baseline. The 56-69-year group was small, and its depth increase did not reach significance, likely because of low power. Because no day 14 peak-response samples were available, repertoires were characterized only after the peak T cell response. The whole spike protein was spanned by vaccine-associated CD4 TCRs, and dominant responses were seen in regions 160-218 and 743-854. A significant rise in spike-specific TCR breadth and depth was observed after two AZD1222 doses relative to day 0 and relative to MenACWY recipients.

Explained via the paper, the time point label denotes: about 28 days (+/-7) after the second vaccine dose. The label giving this sample's treatment or condition can be read as: meningococcal conjugate vaccine given as trial control. Vaccinee samples came from UK trials COV001 and COV002, including a single-blind randomized controlled phase 2/3 trial of AZD1222 (ChAdOx1 nCoV-19) in healthy adults. For TCRbeta chain sequencing, PBMC samples from trial participants were taken at day 0 and at day 28 after the second dose. The CDR3 regions of human TCRbeta chains were analyzed by immunosequencing. In the source study's methods: Repertoire TCRs were checked for matches against a reference library of SARS-CoV-2-specific TCRs that had been generated using the MIRA antigen-specificity platform. Breadth meant the fraction of unique TCRs that were SARS-CoV-2-associated, whereas depth meant the fraction of total T cells that were SARS-CoV-2-associated. Each spike-specific TCR was assigned to its reactive spike region and to a CD4 or CD8 class using the MIRA data. Log10-transformed breadth and depth values were compared by one-way ANOVA with Sidak's multiple comparisons tests. The table comes from immuneACCESS by way of TCRdb, which keeps in-frame sequences with V and J called. Part of the clones is missing from these tables; in studies checked, under half for an unresolved V gene and the rest for unknown reasons. That table furnishes V, J and clone size, whereas the DNA furnished D and trimming. The sample table holds approximately 200,000 clones, of which roughly 94% were seen once. Together, the top ten hold over 1.5% of the sample.

A word on this clone: Its cognate antigen has yet to be identified. No base qualities exist here, and no much larger clone lies one base off it.

V gives up 3 bases and J gives up 4 bases, and the segment between their germline ends measures 12 bases. The cysteine opens and the phenylalanine closes a CDR3 of 14 amino acids. CDR3 DNA only is kept here, 42 bases in frame from base 1. From the germline V gene (reference sequence), CDR1 is LNHDA and CDR2 is SQIVND. The V and J segments used are TRBV19 and TRBJ1-1; perhaps TRBD1 is the D gene, with 5 bases matching. The sample was peripheral blood, taken 28 days after the second dose of the MenACWY control vaccine. The sequence was collected from an adult who received the MenACWY meningococcal vaccine as a control. The encoded CDR3 is CASSIRAEGTEAFF. The sequenced DNA is TGTGCCAGTAGTATCAGGGCGGAGGGCACTGAAGCTTTCTTT. With the rest looked up from the reference TRBV19 and TRBJ1-1 genes rather than sequenced, the full variable domain is DGGITQSPKYLFRKEGQNVTLSCEQNLNHDAMYWYRQDPGQGLRLIYYSQIVNDFQKGDIAEGYSVSREKKESFPLTVTSAQKNPTAFYLCASSIRAEGTEAFFGQGTRLTVV.